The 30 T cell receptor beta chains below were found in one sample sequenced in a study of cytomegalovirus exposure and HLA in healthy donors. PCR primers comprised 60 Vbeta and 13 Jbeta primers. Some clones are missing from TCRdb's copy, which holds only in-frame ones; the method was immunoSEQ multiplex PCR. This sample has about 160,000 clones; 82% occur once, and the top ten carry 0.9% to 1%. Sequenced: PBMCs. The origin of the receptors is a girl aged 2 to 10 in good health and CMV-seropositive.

The CDR3 nucleotides are TGTGCTCTCGGGGACATAAACATTCAGTACTTC. Translation gives CALGDINIQYF. This rearrangement joins TRBV30 to TRBJ2-4; maybe TRBD1 (6 bases). Germline V gives CDR1 GTSNPN, CDR2 SVGIG (reference sequence). The CDR3 length is 11 residues.

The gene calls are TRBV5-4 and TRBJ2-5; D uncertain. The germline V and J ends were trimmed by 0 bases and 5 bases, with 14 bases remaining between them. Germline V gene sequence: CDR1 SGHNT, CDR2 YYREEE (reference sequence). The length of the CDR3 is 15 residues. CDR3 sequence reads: CASSLGVSTVETQYF. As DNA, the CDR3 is TGTGCCAGCAGCTTGGGGGTTAGTACAGTGGAGACCCAGTACTTC.

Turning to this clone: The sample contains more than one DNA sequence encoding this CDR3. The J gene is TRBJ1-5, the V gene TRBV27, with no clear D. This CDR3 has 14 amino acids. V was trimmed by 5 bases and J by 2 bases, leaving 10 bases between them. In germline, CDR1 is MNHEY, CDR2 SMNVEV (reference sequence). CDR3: CASSPLGGNQPQHF. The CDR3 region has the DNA TGTGCCAGCAGTCCACTAGGAGGCAATCAGCCCCAGCATTTT.

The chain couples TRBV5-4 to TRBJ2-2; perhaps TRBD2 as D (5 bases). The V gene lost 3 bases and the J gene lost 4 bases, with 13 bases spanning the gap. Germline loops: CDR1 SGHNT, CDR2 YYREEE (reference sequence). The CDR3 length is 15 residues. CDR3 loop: CASSWETSSTGELFF. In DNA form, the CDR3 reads TGTGCCAGCAGCTGGGAGACATCTTCCACCGGGGAGCTGTTTTTT.

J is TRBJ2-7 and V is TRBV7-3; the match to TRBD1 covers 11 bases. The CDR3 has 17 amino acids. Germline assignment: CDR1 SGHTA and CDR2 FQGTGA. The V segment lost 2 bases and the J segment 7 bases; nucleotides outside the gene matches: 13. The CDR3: CASSLLAPGQGAREQYF. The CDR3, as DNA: TGTGCCAGCAGCTTACTCGCCCCAGGACAGGGGGCTAGGGAGCAGTACTTC. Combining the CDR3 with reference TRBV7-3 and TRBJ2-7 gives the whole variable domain GAGVSQTPSNKVTEKGKYVELRCDPISGHTALYWYRQSLGQGPEFLIYFQGTGAADDSGLPNDRFFAVRPEGSVSTLKIQRTERGDSAVYLCASSLLAPGQGAREQYFGPGTRLTVT.

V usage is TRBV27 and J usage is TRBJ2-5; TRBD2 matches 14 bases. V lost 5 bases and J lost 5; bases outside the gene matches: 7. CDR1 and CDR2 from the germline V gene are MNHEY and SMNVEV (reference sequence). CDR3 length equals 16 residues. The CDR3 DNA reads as TGTGCCAGCAGTGCAGACGGGACTAGCGGGAGTGAGACCCAGTACTTC. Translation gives CASSADGTSGSETQYF.

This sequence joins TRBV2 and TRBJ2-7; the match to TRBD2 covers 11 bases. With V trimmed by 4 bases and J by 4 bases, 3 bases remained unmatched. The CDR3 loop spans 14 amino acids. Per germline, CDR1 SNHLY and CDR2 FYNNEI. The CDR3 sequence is CASSVAGGPYEQYF. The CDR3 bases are TGTGCCAGCAGTGTAGCGGGAGGGCCGTACGAGCAGTACTTC. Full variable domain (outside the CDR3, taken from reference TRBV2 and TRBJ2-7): EPEVTQTPSHQVTQMGQEVILRCVPISNHLYFYWYRQILGQKVEFLVSFYNNEISEKSEIFDDQFSVERPDGSNFTLKIRSTKLEDSAMYFCASSVAGGPYEQYFGPGTRLTVT.

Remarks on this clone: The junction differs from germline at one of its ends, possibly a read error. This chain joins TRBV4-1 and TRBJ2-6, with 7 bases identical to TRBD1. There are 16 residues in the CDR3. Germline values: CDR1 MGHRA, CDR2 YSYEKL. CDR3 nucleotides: TGTGCCAGCAGCCTAGAACAGGGGTCTGGGGCCAACGTCCTGACTTTC. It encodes CASSLEQGSGANVLTF.

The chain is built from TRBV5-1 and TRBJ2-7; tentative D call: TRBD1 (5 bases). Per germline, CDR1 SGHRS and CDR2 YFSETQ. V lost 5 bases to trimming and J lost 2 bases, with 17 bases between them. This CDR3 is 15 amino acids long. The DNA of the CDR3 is TGCGCCAGCAGGGGGAATGGGGCGGCAACCTACGAGCAGTACTTC. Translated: CASRGNGAATYEQYF.

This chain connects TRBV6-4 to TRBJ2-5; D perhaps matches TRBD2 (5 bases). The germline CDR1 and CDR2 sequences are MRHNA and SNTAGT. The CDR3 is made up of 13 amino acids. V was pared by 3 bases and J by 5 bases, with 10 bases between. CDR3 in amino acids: CASSERETETQYF. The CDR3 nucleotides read TGTGCCAGCAGTGAGAGGGAGACCGAGACCCAGTACTTC.

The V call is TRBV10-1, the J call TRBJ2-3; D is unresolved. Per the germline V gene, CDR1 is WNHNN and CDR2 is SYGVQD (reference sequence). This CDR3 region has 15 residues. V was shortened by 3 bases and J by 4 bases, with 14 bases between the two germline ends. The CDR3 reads CASSETLLSADTQYF. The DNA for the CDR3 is TGCGCCAGCAGTGAAACCTTATTGAGCGCAGATACGCAGTATTTT.

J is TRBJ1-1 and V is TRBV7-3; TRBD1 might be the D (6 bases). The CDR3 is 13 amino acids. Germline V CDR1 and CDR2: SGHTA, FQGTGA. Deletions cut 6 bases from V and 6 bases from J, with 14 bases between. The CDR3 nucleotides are TGTGCCAGCAGGCCTAACAGGGCCTCTGAAGCTTTCTTT. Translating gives CASRPNRASEAFF.

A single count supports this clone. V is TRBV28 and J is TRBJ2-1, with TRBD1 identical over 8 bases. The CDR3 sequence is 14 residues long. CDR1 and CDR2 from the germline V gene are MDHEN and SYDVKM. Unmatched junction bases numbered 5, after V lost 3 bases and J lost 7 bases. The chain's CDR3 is CASSLTDRANEQFF. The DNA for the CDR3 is TGTGCCAGCAGTTTGACGGACAGGGCAAATGAGCAGTTCTTC. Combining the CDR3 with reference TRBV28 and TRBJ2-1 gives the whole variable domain DVKVTQSSRYLVKRTGEKVFLECVQDMDHENMFWYRQDPGLGLRLIYFSYDVKMKEKGDIPEGYSVSREKKERFSLILESASTNQTSMYLCASSLTDRANEQFFGPGTRLTVL.

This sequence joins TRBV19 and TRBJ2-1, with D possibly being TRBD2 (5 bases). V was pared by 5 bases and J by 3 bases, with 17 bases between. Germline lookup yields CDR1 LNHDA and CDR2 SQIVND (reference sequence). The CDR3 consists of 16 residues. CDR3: CASSPALVGHYNEQFF. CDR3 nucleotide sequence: TGTGCCAGTAGTCCCGCACTAGTCGGCCACTACAATGAGCAGTTCTTC.

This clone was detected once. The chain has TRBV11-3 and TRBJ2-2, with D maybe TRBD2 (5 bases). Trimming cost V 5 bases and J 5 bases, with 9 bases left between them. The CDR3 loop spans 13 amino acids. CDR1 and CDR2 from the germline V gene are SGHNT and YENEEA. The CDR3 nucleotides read TGTGCCAGCAGCGTGGGCGGGACCGGGGAGCTGTTTTTT. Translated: CASSVGGTGELFF.

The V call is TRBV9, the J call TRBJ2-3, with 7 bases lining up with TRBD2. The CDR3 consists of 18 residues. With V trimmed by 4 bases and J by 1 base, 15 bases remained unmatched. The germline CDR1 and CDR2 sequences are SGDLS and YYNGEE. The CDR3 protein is CASSLNPGTKPRTDTQYF. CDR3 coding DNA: TGTGCCAGCAGCCTTAACCCCGGGACTAAGCCTCGCACAGATACGCAGTATTTT. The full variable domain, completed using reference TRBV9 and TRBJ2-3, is DSGVTQTPKHLITATGQRVTLRCSPRSGDLSVYWYQQSLDQGLQFLIQYYNGEERAKGNILERFSAQQFPDLHSELNLSSLELGDSALYFCASSLNPGTKPRTDTQYFGPGTRLTVL.

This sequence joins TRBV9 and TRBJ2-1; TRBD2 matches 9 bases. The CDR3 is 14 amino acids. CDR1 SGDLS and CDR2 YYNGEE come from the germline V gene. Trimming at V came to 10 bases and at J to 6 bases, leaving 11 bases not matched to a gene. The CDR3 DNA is TGTGCCGGACATTTAGCGGGAGATGGCAATGAGCAGTTCTTC. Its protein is CAGHLAGDGNEQFF.

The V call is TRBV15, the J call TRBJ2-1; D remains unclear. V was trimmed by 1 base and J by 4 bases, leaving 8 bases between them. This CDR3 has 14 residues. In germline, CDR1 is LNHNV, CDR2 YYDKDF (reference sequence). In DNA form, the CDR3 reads TGTGCCACCAGCAGAGTGGGCTCGTACAATGAGCAGTTCTTC. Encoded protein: CATSRVGSYNEQFF.

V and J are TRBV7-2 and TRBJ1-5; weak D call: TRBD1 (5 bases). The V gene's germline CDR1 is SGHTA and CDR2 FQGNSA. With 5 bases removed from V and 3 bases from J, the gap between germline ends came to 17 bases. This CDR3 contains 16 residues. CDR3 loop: CASSQNGGFYNQPQHF. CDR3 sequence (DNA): TGTGCCAGCAGCCAGAATGGGGGGTTTTACAATCAGCCCCAGCATTTT.

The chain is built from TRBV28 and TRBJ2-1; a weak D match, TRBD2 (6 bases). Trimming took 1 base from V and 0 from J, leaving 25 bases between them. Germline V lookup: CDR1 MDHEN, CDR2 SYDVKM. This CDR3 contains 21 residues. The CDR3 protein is CASSLFGFRRGITLSYNEQFF. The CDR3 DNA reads TGTGCCAGCAGTTTATTCGGATTTCGTCGCGGGATCACCCTCTCCTACAATGAGCAGTTCTTC.

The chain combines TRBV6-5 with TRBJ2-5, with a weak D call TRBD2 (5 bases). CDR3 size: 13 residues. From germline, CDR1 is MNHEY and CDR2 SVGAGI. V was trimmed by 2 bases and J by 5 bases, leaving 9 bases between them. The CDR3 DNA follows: TGTGCCAGCAGTTACCAGGCGGGTGAGACCCAGTACTTC. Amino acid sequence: CASSYQAGETQYF.

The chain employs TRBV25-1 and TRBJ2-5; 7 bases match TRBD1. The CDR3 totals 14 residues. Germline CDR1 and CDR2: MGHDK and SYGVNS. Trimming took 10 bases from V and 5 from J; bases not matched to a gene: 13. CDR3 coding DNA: TGTGCCACCAAAGAGAAGACAGGGCGGGAGACCCAGTACTTC. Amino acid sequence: CATKEKTGRETQYF.

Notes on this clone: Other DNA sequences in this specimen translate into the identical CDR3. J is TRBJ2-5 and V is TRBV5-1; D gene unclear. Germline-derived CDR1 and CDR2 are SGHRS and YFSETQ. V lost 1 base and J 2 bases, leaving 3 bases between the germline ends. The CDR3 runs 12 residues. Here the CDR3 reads CASSLSQETQYF. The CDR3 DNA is TGCGCCAGCAGCTTGTCTCAAGAGACCCAGTACTTC. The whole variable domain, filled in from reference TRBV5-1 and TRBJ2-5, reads KAGVTQTPRYLIKTRGQQVTLSCSPISGHRSVSWYQQTPGQGLQFLFEYFSETQRNKGNFPGRFSGRQFSNSRSEMNVSTLELGDSALYLCASSLSQETQYFGPGTRLLVL.

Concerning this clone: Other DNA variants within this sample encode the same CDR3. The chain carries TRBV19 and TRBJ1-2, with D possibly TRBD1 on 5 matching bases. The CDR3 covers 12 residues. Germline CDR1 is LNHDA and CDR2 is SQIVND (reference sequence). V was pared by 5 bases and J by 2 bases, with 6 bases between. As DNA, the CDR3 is TGTGCCAGTAGTCCAGGGAACTATGGCTACACCTTC. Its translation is CASSPGNYGYTF.

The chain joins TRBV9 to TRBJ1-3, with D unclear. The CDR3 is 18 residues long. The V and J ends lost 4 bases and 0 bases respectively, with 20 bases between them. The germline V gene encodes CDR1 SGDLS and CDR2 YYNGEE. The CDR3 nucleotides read TGTGCCAGCAGCCTTCGACCCAATGACTGGATCTCTGGAAACACCATATATTTT. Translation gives CASSLRPNDWISGNTIYF.

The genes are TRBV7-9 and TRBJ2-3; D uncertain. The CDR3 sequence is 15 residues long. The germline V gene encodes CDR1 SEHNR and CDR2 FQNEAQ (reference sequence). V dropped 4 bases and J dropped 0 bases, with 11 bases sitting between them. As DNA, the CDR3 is TGTGCCAGCAGCTCCAACAGATTAAGCACAGATACGCAGTATTTT. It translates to CASSSNRLSTDTQYF. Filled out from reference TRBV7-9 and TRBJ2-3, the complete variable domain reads DTGVSQNPRHKITKRGQNVTFRCDPISEHNRLYWYRQTLGQGPEFLTYFQNEAQLEKSRLLSDRFSAERPKGSFSTLEIQRTEQGDSAMYLCASSSNRLSTDTQYFGPGTRLTVL.

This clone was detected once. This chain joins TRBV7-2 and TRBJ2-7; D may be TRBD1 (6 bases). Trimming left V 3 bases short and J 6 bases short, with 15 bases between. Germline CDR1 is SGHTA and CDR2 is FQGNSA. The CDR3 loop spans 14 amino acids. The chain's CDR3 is CASSFNRAGSEQYF. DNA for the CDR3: TGTGCCAGCAGCTTTAACAGGGCAGGTTCCGAGCAGTACTTC.

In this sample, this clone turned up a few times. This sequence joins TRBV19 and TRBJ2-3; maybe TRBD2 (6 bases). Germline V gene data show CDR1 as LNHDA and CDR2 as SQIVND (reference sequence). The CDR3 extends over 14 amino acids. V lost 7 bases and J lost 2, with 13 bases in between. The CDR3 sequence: CASTGEAVTDTQYF. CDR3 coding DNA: TGTGCCAGTACGGGGGAAGCGGTCACAGATACGCAGTATTTT.

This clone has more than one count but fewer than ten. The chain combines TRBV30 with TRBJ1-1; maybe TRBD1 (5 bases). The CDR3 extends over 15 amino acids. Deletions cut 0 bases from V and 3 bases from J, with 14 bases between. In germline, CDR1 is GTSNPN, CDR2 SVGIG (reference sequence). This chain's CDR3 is CAWSVRGRPHTEAFF. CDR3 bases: TGTGCCTGGAGTGTAAGGGGCAGGCCCCACACTGAAGCTTTCTTT.

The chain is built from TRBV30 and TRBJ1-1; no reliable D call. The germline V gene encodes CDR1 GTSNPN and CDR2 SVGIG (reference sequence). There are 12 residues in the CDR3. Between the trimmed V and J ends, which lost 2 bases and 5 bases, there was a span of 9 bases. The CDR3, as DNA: TGTGCCTGGAGTTTTGAGGGAACTGAAGCTTTCTTT. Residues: CAWSFEGTEAFF.